The next 25 T cell receptor beta chains were all read from a single sample in a study of technical replicates of blood from four donors. The method was immunoSEQ multiplex PCR; TCRdb's version includes in-frame clones alone and lacks a portion of them. This table holds tens of thousands of clones, 92% found once. Source material: T cells isolated from PBMCs. These receptors were taken from a human donor in good health.

The chain combines TRBV9 with TRBJ2-7; 7 bases align to TRBD2. J was trimmed by 6 bases and V by 4 bases; bases with no gene match: 10. The CDR3 covers 14 residues. CDR1 is SGDLS and CDR2 is YYNGEE in the germline V gene. The CDR3 sequence is CASSPTSASLEQYF. CDR3 in DNA: TGTGCCAGCAGCCCTACTAGCGCCTCCCTCGAGCAGTACTTC.

The J gene is TRBJ2-7, the V gene TRBV5-6; D perhaps matches TRBD2 (6 bases). Germline CDR1 reads SGHDT; CDR2 reads YYEEEE. V lost 6 bases and J lost 3, with 22 bases in between. CDR3 length: 16 residues. The CDR3 DNA reads as TGTGCCAGCACCCTGGGTGCCGGGGGACCCCTCTACGAGCAGTACTTC. Translating gives CASTLGAGGPLYEQYF. The variable domain in full, with the rest retrieved from reference TRBV5-6 and TRBJ2-7, is DAGVTQSPTHLIKTRGQQVTLRCSPKSGHDTVSWYQQALGQGPQFIFQYYEEEERQRGNFPDRFSGHQFPNYSSELNVNALLLGDSALYLCASTLGAGGPLYEQYFGPGTRLTVT.

This clone appeared a single time. The chain carries TRBV28 and TRBJ2-1, with D perhaps matching TRBD1 (6 bases). The ends were cut back, 3 bases at V and 1 base at J, with 16 bases in the middle. Germline CDR1 reads MDHEN; CDR2 reads SYDVKM. There are 17 residues in the CDR3. CDR3 sequence reads: CASSFDGTPKSYNEQFF. The CDR3 nucleotides are TGTGCCAGCAGTTTCGACGGGACACCCAAGTCCTACAATGAGCAGTTCTTC.

This sequence joins TRBV4-1 and TRBJ2-7; weak D call: TRBD1 (6 bases). This CDR3 is 17 amino acids long. Per the germline V gene, CDR1 is MGHRA and CDR2 is YSYEKL. Trimming took off 1 base at V and 0 bases at J, with 16 bases between the two ends. The CDR3 nucleotides are TGCGCCAGCAGCCAAGGCCCGGACAGTAAAGTCTCCTACGAGCAGTACTTC. As protein: CASSQGPDSKVSYEQYF.

V is TRBV7-6 and J is TRBJ1-5; D remains unclear. Germline V lookup: CDR1 SGHVS, CDR2 FNYEAQ. Trimming removed 2 bases from V and 0 bases from J, with 11 bases in between. The CDR3 has 16 residues. The chain's CDR3 is CASSLIRHNSNQPQHF. In DNA, the CDR3 is TGTGCCAGCAGCTTAATCAGGCACAATAGCAATCAGCCCCAGCATTTT.

The CDR3 coding sequence is TGCAGCGCCATTTTCCAGCACTTCCAGCGGGGGGGCCTCCGTTTTAGGGTTGAGCAGTTCTTC. It encodes CSAIFQHFQRGGLRFRVEQFF. J is TRBJ2-1 and V is TRBV29-1; 10 nucleotides match TRBD2. The CDR3 runs 21 residues. V lost 7 bases to trimming and J lost 9 bases; unmatched junction nucleotides: 33. Germline V gene lookup returns CDR1 SQVTM and CDR2 ANQGSEA.

V and J are TRBV9 and TRBJ2-1; TRBD2 might be the D (5 bases). The CDR3 is made up of 15 amino acids. Germline V CDR1 and CDR2: SGDLS, YYNGEE. V shed 1 base and J shed 0 bases, with 8 bases lying between them. CDR3 region: CASSVSGVSYNEQFF. The CDR3 DNA follows: TGTGCCAGCAGCGTATCCGGGGTCTCCTACAATGAGCAGTTCTTC.

In this sample, this clone turned up once. The rearrangement links TRBV27 to TRBJ1-4; D not resolved. Trimming stripped 3 bases from V and 0 bases from J, with 8 bases between. Germline CDR1 MNHEY, CDR2 SMNVEV (reference sequence). This CDR3 has 15 amino acids. For the CDR3, the DNA is TGTGCCAGCAGTTTGTCGGTTGCAACTAATGAAAAACTGTTTTTT. This gives the protein CASSLSVATNEKLFF.

The rearrangement joins TRBV19 to TRBJ1-1, with D possibly TRBD1 on 5 matching bases. Germline values: CDR1 LNHDA, CDR2 SQIVND (reference sequence). The V and J ends lost 3 bases and 0 bases respectively, with 8 bases between them. CDR3 length equals 14 residues. CDR3 residues: CASSIPGLNTEAFF. The CDR3 nucleotides read TGTGCCAGTAGTATCCCAGGGCTGAACACTGAAGCTTTCTTT. The whole variable domain, filled in from reference TRBV19 and TRBJ1-1, reads DGGITQSPKYLFRKEGQNVTLSCEQNLNHDAMYWYRQDPGQGLRLIYYSQIVNDFQKGDIAEGYSVSREKKESFPLTVTSAQKNPTAFYLCASSIPGLNTEAFFGQGTRLTVV.

This clone was observed once. The chain combines TRBV14 with TRBJ2-1; D ambiguous. CDR1 is SGHDN, CDR2 FVKESK, per germline. This CDR3 has 17 residues. Trimming pared 2 bases from V and 0 bases from J, leaving 14 bases between. The CDR3 DNA follows: TGTGCCAGCAGCCAAACCCGTATTTCCAGCTCCTACAATGAGCAGTTCTTC. It codes for CASSQTRISSSYNEQFF. The full variable domain, its missing parts supplied by reference TRBV14 and TRBJ2-1, is EAGVTQFPSHSVIEKGQTVTLRCDPISGHDNLYWYRRVMGKEIKFLLHFVKESKQDESGMPNNRFLAERTGGTYSTLKVQPAELEDSGVYFCASSQTRISSSYNEQFFGPGTRLTVL.

The chain links TRBV5-4 to TRBJ1-1; D call uncertain. Deletions cut 0 bases from V and 0 bases from J, with 3 bases between. The CDR3 covers 13 residues. Germline assignment: CDR1 SGHNT and CDR2 YYREEE (reference sequence). The CDR3 protein is CASSLAVNTEAFF. The CDR3 DNA reads as TGTGCCAGCAGCTTGGCGGTGAACACTGAAGCTTTCTTT.

The gene calls are TRBV10-3 and TRBJ1-1; no definite D call. The germline V gene encodes CDR1 ENHRY and CDR2 SYGVKD. This CDR3 contains 13 residues. Trimming stripped 11 bases from V and 4 bases from J, with 17 bases between. In nucleotides, the CDR3 is TGTGCCGCTTCGACGGGAGGATTCACTGAAGCTTTCTTT. Protein product: CAASTGGFTEAFF.

The CDR3 here is CASSKAGGASGYTF. The CDR3 region has the DNA TGTGCCAGCAGCAAAGCAGGGGGAGCGAGTGGCTACACCTTC. The gene calls are TRBV6-1 and TRBJ1-2, with 7 bases lining up with TRBD1. With 6 bases clipped from V and 7 bases from J, the junction kept 11 bases outside the gene matches. Germline V gene lookup returns CDR1 MNHNS and CDR2 SASEGT. The CDR3 is 14 residues long.

The V and J genes are TRBV18 and TRBJ2-2; D perhaps matches TRBD1 (6 bases). The germline V gene encodes CDR1 KGHSH and CDR2 LQKENI. The ends were cut back, 4 bases at V and 4 bases at J, with 13 bases in the middle. The CDR3 runs 15 residues. CDR3 sequence reads: CASSLDQGPTGELFF. The DNA of the CDR3 is TGTGCCAGCTCACTAGACCAGGGGCCCACCGGGGAGCTGTTTTTT.

This clone was counted a single time. The rearrangement joins TRBV29-1 to TRBJ1-4; D possibly corresponds to TRBD1 (6 bases). From germline, CDR1 is SQVTM and CDR2 ANQGSEA. V was cut by 0 bases and J by 8 bases, with 34 bases left in between. CDR3 length equals 21 residues. The CDR3 loop reads CSVEDPFGEGGQSHPGEKLFF. CDR3 DNA sequence: TGCAGCGTTGAAGATCCGTTCGGGGAAGGCGGACAGTCCCATCCAGGGGAAAAACTGTTTTTT.

The chain employs TRBV4-2 and TRBJ1-5; D is unclear. CDR3 length equals 15 residues. Germline loops: CDR1 LGHNA, CDR2 YNFKEQ. V dropped 0 bases and J dropped 2 bases, with 8 bases sitting between them. CDR3 DNA: TGTGCCAGCAGCCAAGATTCAGGCGGCAATCAGCCCCAGCATTTT. It specifies CASSQDSGGNQPQHF.

The chain links TRBV7-2 to TRBJ2-7; TRBD1 matches 7 bases. The CDR3 sequence is 13 residues long. V lost 5 bases to trimming and J lost 3 bases; unmatched junction nucleotides: 4. CDR1 is SGHTA and CDR2 is FQGNSA in the germline V gene. CDR3 in DNA: TGTGCCAGCAGCCGACAGGGCCTCTACGAGCAGTACTTC. Translating gives CASSRQGLYEQYF.

The gene calls are TRBV28 and TRBJ2-7; a weak D match, TRBD1 (5 bases). Germline CDR1 and CDR2: MDHEN and SYDVKM. V was cut by 5 bases and J by 3 bases, with 14 bases left in between. CDR3 length equals 14 residues. This CDR3 reads CASSPLSTGYEQYF. The CDR3 DNA reads as TGTGCCAGCAGTCCGCTATCTACAGGCTACGAGCAGTACTTC.

The chain carries TRBV27 and TRBJ2-5; 15 bases are shared with TRBD2. CDR3 length: 19 amino acids. V shed 3 bases, J shed 5 bases, and the junction held 13 bases outside the gene matches. Germline CDR1 MNHEY, CDR2 SMNVEV (reference sequence). The CDR3 protein is CASSFNPRGLAGGKETQYF. CDR3 nucleotides: TGTGCCAGCAGTTTTAACCCCAGGGGACTAGCGGGAGGAAAGGAGACCCAGTACTTC.

The J gene is TRBJ2-5, the V gene TRBV5-1, with 11 bases aligning to TRBD2. CDR1 and CDR2 (germline): SGHRS, YFSETQ. V shed 3 bases, J shed 3 bases, and the junction held 1 base outside the gene matches. This CDR3 is built from 14 residues. CDR3 region: CASSSGLAEETQYF. The CDR3 coding sequence is TGCGCCAGCAGCTCGGGACTAGCGGAAGAGACCCAGTACTTC. The full variable domain, with the rest looked up from reference TRBV5-1 and TRBJ2-5, is KAGVTQTPRYLIKTRGQQVTLSCSPISGHRSVSWYQQTPGQGLQFLFEYFSETQRNKGNFPGRFSGRQFSNSRSEMNVSTLELGDSALYLCASSSGLAEETQYFGPGTRLLVL.

The chain employs TRBV4-2 and TRBJ1-1, with TRBD1 matching over 7 bases. Per the germline V gene, CDR1 is LGHNA and CDR2 is YNFKEQ. CDR3 length equals 16 residues. Trimming took 0 bases from V and 2 from J; bases not matched to a gene: 6. Here the CDR3 reads CASSQDGTGDNTEAFF. In DNA, the CDR3 is TGTGCCAGCAGCCAAGATGGCACAGGGGATAACACTGAAGCTTTCTTT.

V is TRBV27 and J is TRBJ2-3, with 11 bases lining up with TRBD2. The junction had 6 bases not matched to a gene; V was cut back by 3 bases and J by 4 bases. Germline CDR1 is MNHEY and CDR2 is SMNVEV (reference sequence). CDR3 length: 16 amino acids. CDR3 sequence: CASSLDSGLAADTQYF. CDR3 nucleotide sequence: TGTGCCAGCAGTTTGGATTCGGGACTAGCGGCAGATACGCAGTATTTT.

This clone was seen just once. The rearrangement links TRBV27 to TRBJ2-5; 9 nucleotides line up with TRBD2. CDR1 MNHEY and CDR2 SMNVEV come from the germline V gene (reference sequence). The trim removed 0 bases at V and 5 bases at J, leaving 4 bases unmatched. This CDR3 contains 15 residues. Here the CDR3 reads CASSLSSGGSETQYF. The CDR3 nucleotides are TGTGCCAGCAGTTTATCTAGCGGGGGATCGGAGACCCAGTACTTC.

This clone was found once. CDR3 protein: CASSLAREGPGAFF. CDR3 nucleotides: TGTGCCAGCAGCTTAGCGCGCGAGGGCCCGGGAGCTTTCTTT. The chain links TRBV7-9 to TRBJ1-1; D gene ambiguous. Germline CDR1 is SEHNR and CDR2 is FQNEAQ (reference sequence). This CDR3 has 14 residues. V gave up 0 bases and J gave up 10 bases, with 15 bases separating them.

This chain links TRBV5-1 with TRBJ2-3; TRBD2 matches at 8 bases. CDR3 size: 18 residues. V was clipped by 1 base and J by 2 bases; unmatched bases: 12. The germline V gene has CDR1 SGHRS and CDR2 YFSETQ. CDR3 residues: CASSLREGNNRLTDTQYF. The CDR3 DNA follows: TGCGCCAGCAGCTTGCGGGAGGGGAATAACCGCCTCACAGATACGCAGTATTTT.